The 5 T cell receptor beta chains given below trace back to one sample, sequenced in a study of Ad26.COV2.S vaccination and SARS-CoV-2 variants. The treatment denotes: 15 to 20 received Ad26.COV2.S at low or high dose, single or two shots; roughly five received placebo; per-sample allocation not given. After the first vaccine or placebo injection, samples were drawn on day 63. Produced via immunoSEQ multiplex PCR; TCRdb's table is partial and in-frame only. The repertoire holds around 340,000 clones, with about 85% as singletons. Sequencing was performed on peripheral blood, taken in a trial of Ad26.COV2.S vaccine versus placebo. The receptors stem from a person aged 18-60 years who received the Ad26.COV2.S COVID-19 vaccine or a placebo.

The chain links TRBV19 to TRBJ1-6; D uncertain. CDR3 size: 14 residues. From germline, CDR1 is LNHDA and CDR2 SQIVND (reference sequence). V gave up 4 bases and J gave up 4 bases, with 8 bases separating them. CDR3 sequence: CASSTSPYNSPLHF. In DNA form, the CDR3 reads TGTGCCAGTAGTACTTCTCCGTATAATTCACCCCTCCACTTT.

This sequence joins TRBV3-1 (or the pseudogene TRBV3-2) and TRBJ1-6, with D possibly TRBD1 on 5 matching bases. The CDR3 is 14 amino acids. Per the germline V gene, CDR1 is LGHDT and CDR2 is YNNKEL (reference sequence). Trimming removed 0 bases from V and 10 bases from J, with 10 bases in between. The CDR3 DNA reads TGTGCCAGCAGCCAAGAGTCCAGGGACTCACCCCTCCACTTT. Its translation is CASSQESRDSPLHF.

DNA for the CDR3: TGTGCCAGCAGCTCATTGAGGGGTGAAGCTTTCTTT. Translating gives CASSSLRGEAFF. The chain employs TRBV7-9 and TRBJ1-1; tentatively, D is TRBD1 (5 bases). CDR3 size: 12 residues. CDR1 SEHNR and CDR2 FQNEAQ come from the germline V gene (reference sequence). Trimming removed 4 bases at V and 7 bases at J, with 10 bases between.

The rearrangement uses TRBV30 and TRBJ1-3; D is ambiguous. With 8 bases removed from V and 3 bases from J, the gap between germline ends came to 14 bases. The CDR3 length is 13 residues. Germline CDR1 GTSNPN, CDR2 SVGIG (reference sequence). The CDR3 DNA reads as TGTGCCCTATGCCCAGAAAATGGAAACACCATATATTTT. Translating it yields CALCPENGNTIYF.

The chain has TRBV29-1 and TRBJ2-7; 11 positions agree with TRBD2. The ends lost 7 bases at V and 4 bases at J; junction bases unmatched: 3. The CDR3 consists of 12 residues. Germline CDR1 and CDR2: SQVTM and ANQGSEA. DNA of the CDR3: TGCAGCGCCGGGACTAGCGGTTACGAGCAGTACTTC. As protein: CSAGTSGYEQYF.